Shown below are 32 T cell receptor beta chains from a single sample sequenced in a study of control samples from healthy donors and cancer patients. This table comes from immunoSEQ multiplex PCR, and its TCRdb copy is limited to in-frame clones, with some not included. The repertoire has about 130,000 clones, around 90% of them found once; the top ten carry 2% to 3%. The sample taken for sequencing was blood. Source of these receptors: a man between 35 and 55 years old in good health.

The genes are TRBV29-1 and TRBJ2-2, with TRBD2 identical over 8 bases. The germline V gene has CDR1 SQVTM and CDR2 ANQGSEA. V gave up 3 bases and J gave up 4 bases; unmatched junction bases: 4. This CDR3 has 14 residues. DNA for the CDR3: TGCAGCGTTGACCGGGGGGGGGCCACCGGGGAGCTGTTTTTT. This codes for CSVDRGGATGELFF.

The chain employs TRBV5-1 and TRBJ2-1, with a tentative D call TRBD1 (5 bases). From germline, CDR1 is SGHRS and CDR2 YFSETQ. The CDR3 extends over 16 amino acids. V gave up 6 bases and J gave up 5 bases, with 21 bases separating them. The CDR3 sequence is CASIPLGQGINNEQFF. DNA of the CDR3: TGCGCCAGCATCCCTCTGGGGCAGGGAATTAACAATGAGCAGTTCTTC.

This sequence joins TRBV6-8 and TRBJ2-5; D is unclear. V was cut by 8 bases and J by 0 bases, with 10 bases left in between. This CDR3 is built from 13 residues. CDR1 MNHGY and CDR2 SAAAGT come from the germline V gene. The CDR3 loop reads CASARSDQETQYF. CDR3 DNA sequence: TGTGCCAGCGCCAGATCGGACCAAGAGACCCAGTACTTC.

The V gene is TRBV9, the J gene TRBJ1-2; no definite D call. Germline CDR1 is SGDLS and CDR2 is YYNGEE. The CDR3 length is 15 residues. The ends were cut back, 3 bases at V and 0 bases at J, with 12 bases in the middle. The CDR3 DNA reads TGTGCCAGCAGCGAGGAGTTGAGGTCTAACTATGGCTACACCTTC. Protein product: CASSEELRSNYGYTF. Complete variable domain (other parts from reference TRBV9 and TRBJ1-2): DSGVTQTPKHLITATGQRVTLRCSPRSGDLSVYWYQQSLDQGLQFLIQYYNGEERAKGNILERFSAQQFPDLHSELNLSSLELGDSALYFCASSEELRSNYGYTFGSGTRLTVV.

CDR3 protein: CASGGHFPDNSPLHF. CDR3 DNA: TGTGCCAGCGGGGGACATTTTCCTGATAATTCACCCCTCCACTTT. J is TRBJ1-6 and V is TRBV6-4, with D perhaps matching TRBD1 (6 bases). The ends were cut back, 8 bases at V and 5 bases at J, with 16 bases in the middle. CDR3 size: 15 residues. Germline V lookup: CDR1 MRHNA, CDR2 SNTAGT.

This chain uses TRBV7-8 with TRBJ2-7, with D maybe TRBD2 (6 bases). V lost 1 base, J lost 4 bases, and 14 bases lay in between. CDR3 size: 15 residues. In germline, CDR1 is SGHVS, CDR2 FQNEAQ. The CDR3 protein is CASSLGKGGPYEQYF. The CDR3 DNA is TGTGCCAGCAGCTTAGGGAAAGGAGGGCCATACGAGCAGTACTTC.

The chain has TRBV3-1 (or the pseudogene TRBV3-2) and TRBJ2-1; 10 bases line up with TRBD2. Germline V gene sequence: CDR1 LGHDT, CDR2 YNNKEL (reference sequence). The CDR3 has 15 amino acids. V trimming: 1 base; J trimming: 15 bases; junction bases outside the gene matches: 12. The CDR3 DNA sequence: TGTGCCAGCAGCCAAGGACTAGCGGGCACCCGGACCCCGTTCTTC. The encoded protein is CASSQGLAGTRTPFF.

This rearrangement joins TRBV5-1 to TRBJ2-5; a weak D match, TRBD1 (5 bases). The V gene's germline CDR1 is SGHRS and CDR2 YFSETQ. Trimming stripped 0 bases from V and 4 bases from J, with 10 bases between. The CDR3 spans 14 residues. The CDR3: CASSLARAGETQYF. In DNA, the CDR3 is TGCGCCAGCAGCTTGGCCAGGGCAGGAGAGACCCAGTACTTC.

J is TRBJ2-2 and V is TRBV6-5, with D perhaps given as TRBD1 or TRBD2 (5 bases each). The germline gives CDR1 MNHEY, CDR2 SVGAGI. The V end was cut by 7 bases, the J end by 1 base, with 13 bases between. CDR3 size: 15 residues. Here the CDR3 DNA reads TGTGCCAGCAAAGCCGGGACCTTGAACACCGGGGAGCTGTTTTTT. This translates into CASKAGTLNTGELFF.

This chain links TRBV2 with TRBJ2-2; D not certain. Trimming pared 11 bases from V and 1 base from J, leaving 17 bases between. The CDR3 sequence is 15 residues long. The germline V gene has CDR1 SNHLY and CDR2 FYNNEI. CDR3 in DNA: TGTGCCTCCAGGATTGGGCCGCAGAACACCGGGGAGCTGTTTTTT. Residues: CASRIGPQNTGELFF.

The chain carries TRBV5-1 and TRBJ1-6; D is perhaps TRBD1 (6 bases). The CDR3 totals 14 residues. Germline V gene data show CDR1 as SGHRS and CDR2 as YFSETQ. The V end lost 3 bases, the J end lost 8 bases, and 12 bases lay between the germline ends. The CDR3 DNA is TGCGCCAGCAGCTCACAGGGACCTCATTCACCCCTCCACTTT. Residues: CASSSQGPHSPLHF. Full variable domain (remainder filled in from reference TRBV5-1 and TRBJ1-6): KAGVTQTPRYLIKTRGQQVTLSCSPISGHRSVSWYQQTPGQGLQFLFEYFSETQRNKGNFPGRFSGRQFSNSRSEMNVSTLELGDSALYLCASSSQGPHSPLHFGNGTRLTVT.

The rearrangement uses TRBV4-1 and TRBJ2-1; 7 bases map to TRBD2. Germline CDR1 reads MGHRA; CDR2 reads YSYEKL. V lost 4 bases and J lost 0; bases outside the gene matches: 3. The CDR3 has 15 amino acids. The DNA for the CDR3 is TGCGCCAGCAGCCCCGGGGGGAGCTCCTACAATGAGCAGTTCTTC. It encodes CASSPGGSSYNEQFF.

This rearrangement joins TRBV6-6 to TRBJ2-7; TRBD1 matches 8 bases. The CDR3 contains 14 residues. In germline, CDR1 is MNHNY, CDR2 SVGAGI (reference sequence). V trimming: 7 bases; J trimming: 2 bases; junction bases outside the gene matches: 7. The CDR3, as DNA: TGTGCCAGCAAGTCGGGACAGGCTACCTACGAGCAGTACTTC. Translated: CASKSGQATYEQYF.

Here the CDR3 DNA reads TGTGCCAGCAGTTACAGGGATACGGCCTACAATGAGCAGTTCTTC. It yields the protein CASSYRDTAYNEQFF. The chain is built from TRBV2 and TRBJ2-1, with D possibly being TRBD1 (6 bases). CDR1 is SNHLY, CDR2 FYNNEI, per germline. CDR3 length equals 15 residues. The V end was cut by 5 bases, the J end by 2 bases, with 13 bases between.

This chain uses TRBV2 with TRBJ2-3, with D possibly called TRBD1 or TRBD2 (7 bases each). The CDR3 spans 14 residues. The V gene's germline CDR1 is SNHLY and CDR2 FYNNEI. Trimming left V 4 bases short and J 3 bases short, with 11 bases between. The CDR3 nucleotides are TGTGCCAGCAGTGCGCAGGGGGGGACAGATACGCAGTATTTT. Its translation: CASSAQGGTDTQYF.

The rearrangement joins TRBV3-1 (or the pseudogene TRBV3-2) to TRBJ2-5; the D gene is possibly TRBD1 (5 bases). Trimming took 0 bases from V and 2 from J, leaving 13 bases between them. This CDR3 comprises 16 residues. From germline, CDR1 is LGHDT and CDR2 YNNKEL (reference sequence). The CDR3 DNA is TGTGCCAGCAGCCAAGAGATGAGGACACATCAAGAGACCCAGTACTTC. Protein product: CASSQEMRTHQETQYF.

CDR3 sequence (DNA): TGTGCCAGCAGTGAAAGTCCGGGGGCTAACGAGCAGTACTTC. As protein: CASSESPGANEQYF. The V gene is TRBV2, the J gene TRBJ2-7; D is tentatively TRBD1 or TRBD2 (6 bases each). The CDR3 is 14 amino acids. CDR1 and CDR2 from the germline V gene are SNHLY and FYNNEI. The V and J ends lost 2 bases and 5 bases respectively, with 13 bases between them.

In DNA, the CDR3 is TGTGCCAGCAGCTTATCTTTGGGACAGGGGGACTATGGCTACACCTTC. Its translation is CASSLSLGQGDYGYTF. This chain connects TRBV7-2 to TRBJ1-2, with 11 nucleotides matching TRBD1. Trimming removed 2 bases from V and 3 bases from J; junction bases left unmatched: 5. This CDR3 has 16 amino acids. Germline CDR1 is SGHTA and CDR2 is FQGNSA.

The chain has TRBV7-8 and TRBJ2-7; weak D call: TRBD2 (6 bases). Trimming cost V 3 bases and J 2 bases, with 14 bases left between them. In germline, CDR1 is SGHVS, CDR2 FQNEAQ. This CDR3 has 15 amino acids. In DNA, the CDR3 is TGTGCCAGCAGCTTTACGGGAGCAGCCGCCTACGAGCAGTACTTC. Translation gives CASSFTGAAAYEQYF.

This chain joins TRBV9 and TRBJ2-5; D may be TRBD2 (6 bases). Per germline, CDR1 SGDLS and CDR2 YYNGEE. This CDR3 is built from 15 residues. Trimming left V 3 bases short and J 5 bases short, with 17 bases between. CDR3 loop: CASSEWSGTLETQYF. CDR3 nucleotide sequence: TGTGCCAGCAGCGAGTGGTCCGGGACTTTGGAGACCCAGTACTTC.

The V and J genes are TRBV5-1 and TRBJ2-4; a possible D gene is TRBD1 (6 bases). Germline loops: CDR1 SGHRS, CDR2 YFSETQ. CDR3 size: 17 residues. Between the trimmed V and J ends, which lost 2 bases and 0 bases, there was a span of 15 bases. The CDR3 DNA sequence: TGCGCCAGCAGCTTCGGCGGGCAGGGGATAGCCAAAAACATTCAGTACTTC. Its translation is CASSFGGQGIAKNIQYF.

In this sample, this clone turned up once. This sequence joins TRBV5-6 and TRBJ1-2; the D is unclear. Germline assignment: CDR1 SGHDT and CDR2 YYEEEE. CDR3 length: 9 residues. The V and J ends lost 7 bases and 6 bases respectively, with 4 bases between them. The CDR3 nucleotides read TGTGCCAGCGGTAATGGCTACACCTTC. Protein sequence: CASGNGYTF.

The chain carries TRBV2 and TRBJ2-7, with 7 bases that match TRBD1. CDR1 is SNHLY, CDR2 FYNNEI, per germline. V shed 7 bases and J 2 bases; nucleotides not matched to a gene: 5. The CDR3 length is 13 residues. The CDR3 loop is CASTLDRAYEQYF. CDR3 bases: TGTGCCAGCACCCTAGACAGGGCCTACGAGCAGTACTTC. Variable domain in full (rest from reference TRBV2 and TRBJ2-7): EPEVTQTPSHQVTQMGQEVILRCVPISNHLYFYWYRQILGQKVEFLVSFYNNEISEKSEIFDDQFSVERPDGSNFTLKIRSTKLEDSAMYFCASTLDRAYEQYFGPGTRLTVT.

The chain carries TRBV2 and TRBJ1-1; 8 positions match TRBD1. V lost 6 bases and J lost 2; bases outside the gene matches: 14. CDR3 length: 17 amino acids. Germline CDR1 and CDR2: SNHLY and FYNNEI. CDR3 DNA: TGTGCCAGCAGGAGAACGGGACAGGTTAGTAGAAACACTGAAGCTTTCTTT. It translates to CASRRTGQVSRNTEAFF.

The chain couples TRBV5-1 to TRBJ2-5; TRBD2 matches 10 bases. CDR1 and CDR2 (germline): SGHRS, YFSETQ. With 5 bases clipped from V and 1 base from J, the junction kept 5 bases outside the gene matches. This CDR3 has 15 amino acids. The CDR3 DNA follows: TGCGCCAGCAGTTCTAGCGGGGGAACCCAAGAGACCCAGTACTTC. This encodes CASSSSGGTQETQYF.

V usage is TRBV12-3 or TRBV12-4 and J usage is TRBJ1-4, with TRBD1 identical over 7 bases. The CDR3 is 13 amino acids. V trimming: 7 bases; J trimming: 7 bases; junction bases outside the gene matches: 6. CDR3 sequence (DNA): TGTGCCAGCAAACCGACAGGGATTGAAAAACTGTTTTTT. Its translation: CASKPTGIEKLFF.

The rearrangement uses TRBV5-4 and TRBJ2-2; 8 bases agree with TRBD2. V shed 1 base, J shed 9 bases, and the junction held 11 bases outside the gene matches. This CDR3 spans 16 amino acids. From germline, CDR1 is SGHNT and CDR2 YYREEE (reference sequence). CDR3 sequence: CASSLRFGTSGRELFF. As DNA, the CDR3 is TGTGCCAGCAGCTTGAGATTCGGGACTAGTGGTCGGGAGCTGTTTTTT.

This clone was found once. This rearrangement joins TRBV19 to TRBJ1-5; 7 bases fit TRBD1. Trimming cost V 6 bases and J 4 bases; bases outside gene matches: 3. This CDR3 is 13 amino acids long. Germline V gene lookup returns CDR1 LNHDA and CDR2 SQIVND (reference sequence). This CDR3 reads CASSQDRNQPQHF. In nucleotides, the CDR3 is TGTGCCAGTAGCCAGGACAGGAATCAGCCCCAGCATTTT.

The chain couples TRBV2 to TRBJ2-2; D may be TRBD2 (6 bases). CDR1 SNHLY and CDR2 FYNNEI come from the germline V gene. Trimming stripped 7 bases from V and 0 bases from J, with 15 bases between. The CDR3 is made up of 16 amino acids. CDR3 sequence: CASNGGPDSNTGELFF. The CDR3 coding sequence is TGTGCCAGCAACGGGGGTCCGGATTCGAACACCGGGGAGCTGTTTTTT. The full variable domain, with the rest looked up from reference TRBV2 and TRBJ2-2, is EPEVTQTPSHQVTQMGQEVILRCVPISNHLYFYWYRQILGQKVEFLVSFYNNEISEKSEIFDDQFSVERPDGSNFTLKIRSTKLEDSAMYFCASNGGPDSNTGELFFGEGSRLTVL.

This chain connects TRBV9 to TRBJ2-1, with 9 positions matching TRBD1. Trimming removed 0 bases from V and 8 bases from J; junction bases left unmatched: 6. The length of the CDR3 is 15 residues. Germline-derived CDR1 and CDR2 are SGDLS and YYNGEE. This CDR3 is CASSVGGQGGDEQFF. The CDR3 nucleotides read TGTGCCAGCAGCGTAGGGGGACAGGGAGGAGATGAGCAGTTCTTC.

The sample holds one count of this clone. V gene TRBV10-1 combines with J gene TRBJ2-7; D remains ambiguous. CDR1 and CDR2 (germline): WNHNN, SYGVQD (reference sequence). Trimming cost V 7 bases and J 3 bases, with 7 bases left between them. The CDR3 sequence is 11 residues long. CDR3: CASNNGYEQYF. CDR3 DNA sequence: TGCGCCAGCAATAACGGCTACGAGCAGTACTTC.

This clone was observed once. V and J are TRBV19 and TRBJ1-2; no firm D call. Germline assignment: CDR1 LNHDA and CDR2 SQIVND (reference sequence). This CDR3 has 12 residues. V was clipped by 5 bases and J by 8 bases, with 12 bases between them. CDR3: CASSLLGEGYTF. The CDR3 DNA reads TGTGCCAGTAGTCTCCTGGGCGAGGGCTACACCTTC.